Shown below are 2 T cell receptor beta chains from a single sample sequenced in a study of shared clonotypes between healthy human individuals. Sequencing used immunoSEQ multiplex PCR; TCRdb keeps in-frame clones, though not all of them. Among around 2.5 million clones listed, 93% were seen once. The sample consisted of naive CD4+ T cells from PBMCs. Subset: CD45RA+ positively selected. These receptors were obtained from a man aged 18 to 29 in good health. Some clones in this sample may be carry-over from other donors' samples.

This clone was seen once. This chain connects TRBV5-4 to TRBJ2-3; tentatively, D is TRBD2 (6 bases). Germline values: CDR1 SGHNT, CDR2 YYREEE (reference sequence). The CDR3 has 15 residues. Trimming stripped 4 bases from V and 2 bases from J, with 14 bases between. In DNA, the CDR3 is TGTGCCAGCAGCCCTTTTAGCGGCTCCACAGATACGCAGTATTTT. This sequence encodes CASSPFSGSTDTQYF.

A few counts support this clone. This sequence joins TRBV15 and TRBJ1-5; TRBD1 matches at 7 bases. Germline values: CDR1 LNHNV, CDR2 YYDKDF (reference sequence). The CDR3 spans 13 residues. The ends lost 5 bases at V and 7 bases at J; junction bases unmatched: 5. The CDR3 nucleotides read TGTGCCACCAGCGTACTACAGGGGCAGCCCCAGCATTTT. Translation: CATSVLQGQPQHF.